This T cell receptor beta chain is from a study of cytomegalovirus exposure and HLA in healthy donors. The V and J ends lost 4 bases and 3 bases, in that order; junction bases with no gene match: 5. There are 15 residues in the CDR3. Per germline, CDR1 PRHDT and CDR2 FYEKMQ (reference sequence). Method: immunoSEQ multiplex PCR; TCRdb's copy keeps in-frame clones and lacks some. The table has about 70,000 clones, 80% to 95% seen once; the top ten hold approximately 5%. Study results and caveats: Usually a TCR sequence was rare, but some public TCRs were found in many donors. The authors enumerated 150 to 200 TCR beta chains as linked to cytomegalovirus. Using the classifier, cytomegalovirus status was reportedly diagnosed with high specificity and sensitivity.

Donors were drawn from the 120-subject validation cohort, separate from the approximately 620-subject first cohort. Regarding this clone: What it binds is unknown.

V and J are TRBV13 and TRBJ2-2; 7 bases line up with TRBD2. This sequence originates from a young man in good health and CMV-seropositive. Sequencing input: PBMCs. CDR3 in DNA: TGTGCCAGCAGCTCGGGCGGGGGAGACACCGGGGAGCTGTTTTTT. Translating gives CASSSGGGDTGELFF.